One and the same sample provided the 3 T cell receptor beta chains below, sequenced in a study of OX40 agonist ivuxolimab in advanced cancers. The table came from immunoSEQ multiplex PCR; TCRdb's copy has only in-frame clones and leaves some out. This table has 35,000 to 55,000 clones, 80% appearing once. This specimen consisted of CD4+ or CD8+ T cells sorted from blood, obtained in a trial of the OX40 agonist ivuxolimab. Receptors originate from an adult with an advanced solid tumor such as melanoma, head and neck, liver or kidney cancer.

This clone has more than one count but fewer than ten. The gene calls are TRBV5-5 and TRBJ1-5, with D possibly matching TRBD1 (6 bases). The CDR3 extends over 14 amino acids. The germline V gene has CDR1 SGHKS and CDR2 YYEKEE (reference sequence). Deletions cut 4 bases from V and 0 bases from J, with 8 bases between. As DNA, the CDR3 is TGTGCCAGCAGCATGGACAGTAGCAATCAGCCCCAGCATTTT. Its protein is CASSMDSSNQPQHF. Based on the CDR3 plus reference TRBV5-5 and TRBJ1-5, the full variable domain is DAGVTQSPTHLIKTRGQQVTLRCSPISGHKSVSWYQQVLGQGPQFIFQYYEKEERGRGNFPDRFSARQFPNYSSELNVNALLLGDSALYLCASSMDSSNQPQHFGDGTRLSIL.

The chain carries TRBV4-1 and TRBJ1-5; maybe TRBD1 (5 bases). V was clipped by 1 base and J by 4 bases, with 14 bases between them. The germline V gene has CDR1 MGHRA and CDR2 YSYEKL. This CDR3 is built from 16 residues. The CDR3 here is CASSQGQMGPNQPQHF. Written as DNA, the CDR3 is TGCGCCAGCAGCCAAGGGCAGATGGGACCGAATCAGCCCCAGCATTTT.

The V gene is TRBV5-1, the J gene TRBJ2-5, with D possibly being TRBD1 (6 bases). The CDR3 totals 14 residues. In germline, CDR1 is SGHRS, CDR2 YFSETQ. The V and J ends lost 9 bases and 1 base respectively, with 16 bases between them. The CDR3 loop reads CATAHRGGQETQYF. The CDR3 DNA follows: TGCGCCACCGCTCACCGAGGGGGCCAAGAGACCCAGTACTTC.